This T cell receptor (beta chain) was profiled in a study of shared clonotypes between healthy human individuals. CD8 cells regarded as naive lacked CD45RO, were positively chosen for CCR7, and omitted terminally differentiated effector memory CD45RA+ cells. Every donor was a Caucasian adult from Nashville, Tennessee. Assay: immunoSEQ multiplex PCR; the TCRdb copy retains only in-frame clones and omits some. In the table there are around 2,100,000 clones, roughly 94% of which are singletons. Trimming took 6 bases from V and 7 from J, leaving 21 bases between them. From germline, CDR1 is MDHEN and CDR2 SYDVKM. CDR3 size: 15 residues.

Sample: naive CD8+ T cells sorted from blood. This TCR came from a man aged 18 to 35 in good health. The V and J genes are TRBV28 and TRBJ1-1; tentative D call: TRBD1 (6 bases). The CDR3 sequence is CASSLPRGDWGEAFF. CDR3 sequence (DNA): TGTGCCAGCAGCCTCCCCAGGGGCGACTGGGGTGAAGCTTTCTTT. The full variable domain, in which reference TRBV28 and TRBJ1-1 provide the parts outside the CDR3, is DVKVTQSSRYLVKRTGEKVFLECVQDMDHENMFWYRQDPGLGLRLIYFSYDVKMKEKGDIPEGYSVSREKKERFSLILESASTNQTSMYLCASSLPRGDWGEAFFGQGTRLTVV.